The 19 T cell receptor beta chains in this list originate from one sample, sequenced in a study of OX40 agonist ivuxolimab in advanced cancers. Sequencing used immunoSEQ multiplex PCR; TCRdb keeps in-frame clones, though not all of them. The sample records about 68,000 clones, 65% to 85% being singletons. The source material was CD4+ or CD8+ T cells sorted from blood, sampled in a trial of the OX40 agonist ivuxolimab. The receptors shown here come from an adult with an advanced solid tumor such as melanoma, head and neck, liver or kidney cancer.

V gene TRBV14 combines with J gene TRBJ2-6; 11 nucleotides agree with TRBD1. This CDR3 spans 18 amino acids. V trimming: 4 bases; J trimming: 0 bases; junction bases outside the gene matches: 5. Germline V gene sequence: CDR1 SGHDN, CDR2 FVKESK. The CDR3 coding sequence is TGTGCCAGCAGCCGGGGACAGGGGGGAAACTCTGGGGCCAACGTCCTGACTTTC. Its translation is CASSRGQGGNSGANVLTF.

The V and J genes are TRBV6-5 and TRBJ2-5, with D tentatively TRBD1 (5 bases). The CDR3 has 16 amino acids. Germline CDR1 reads MNHEY; CDR2 reads SVGAGI. The V gene lost 0 bases and the J gene lost 4 bases, with 15 bases spanning the gap. CDR3 coding DNA: TGTGCCAGCAGTTACTCGTATTCCAGGGTAGGAGAGACCCAGTACTTC. Its protein is CASSYSYSRVGETQYF.

This chain uses TRBV28 with TRBJ2-2; 7 bases agree with TRBD1. The CDR3 has 15 residues. Trimming at V came to 6 bases and at J to 4 bases, leaving 8 bases not matched to a gene. CDR1 is MDHEN, CDR2 SYDVKM, per germline. As DNA, the CDR3 is TGTGCCAGCAGGCCCTCCGACAGGGCCACCGGGGAGCTGTTTTTT. It specifies CASRPSDRATGELFF.

The rearrangement links TRBV6-4 to TRBJ1-2; possibly TRBD1 for D (5 bases). The CDR3 length is 12 residues. Germline V CDR1 and CDR2: MRHNA, SNTAGT. V was shortened by 2 bases and J by 8 bases, with 9 bases between the two germline ends. CDR3 coding DNA: TGTGCCAGCAGTGACGTGGGGGACGGCTACACCTTC. Translating gives CASSDVGDGYTF.

The chain carries TRBV5-3 and TRBJ1-3; D gene ambiguous. TRBV5-3 is classed as an ORF, of uncertain function. This CDR3 is built from 15 residues. V gave up 2 bases and J gave up 0 bases, with 9 bases separating them. CDR3 sequence reads: CARSLGRSSGNTIYF. DNA of the CDR3: TGTGCCAGAAGCTTAGGACGGAGCTCTGGAAACACCATATATTTT.

V and J are TRBV19 and TRBJ2-3; 8 bases map to TRBD2. From germline, CDR1 is LNHDA and CDR2 SQIVND (reference sequence). The CDR3 is made up of 20 amino acids. V lost 3 bases to trimming and J lost 1 base; unmatched junction nucleotides: 18. This CDR3 reads CASSIQASGRRPLGTDTQYF. The CDR3 DNA sequence: TGTGCCAGTAGTATCCAGGCTAGCGGGCGACGACCCCTGGGCACAGATACGCAGTATTTT.

The V and J genes are TRBV2 and TRBJ1-3, with TRBD1 as a possible D gene (5 bases). Trimming shortened V by 5 bases and J by 4 bases, and 9 bases separated the two germline ends. Germline values: CDR1 SNHLY, CDR2 FYNNEI. The CDR3 covers 13 residues. Here the CDR3 reads CASSSGRGNTIYF. The CDR3 nucleotides are TGTGCCAGCAGTTCAGGGAGGGGAAACACCATATATTTT.

V and J are TRBV4-3 and TRBJ2-5, with D possibly matching TRBD1 (5 bases). Trimming stripped 4 bases from V and 2 bases from J, with 17 bases between. CDR3 length: 16 residues. Germline V gives CDR1 LGHNA, CDR2 YSLEER. The CDR3 sequence is CASSPTSQGPQETQYF. In nucleotides, the CDR3 is TGCGCCAGCAGCCCTACCTCCCAGGGCCCACAAGAGACCCAGTACTTC.

The V gene is TRBV6-1, the J gene TRBJ2-1; D possibly corresponds to TRBD1 (6 bases). The V end was cut by 0 bases, the J end by 1 base, with 7 bases between. The CDR3 runs 15 residues. The germline V gene has CDR1 MNHNS and CDR2 SASEGT. The CDR3 region has the DNA TGTGCCAGCAGTGAAGCGGGGGCGTCCTACAATGAGCAGTTCTTC. Amino acid sequence: CASSEAGASYNEQFF.

The chain has TRBV5-1 and TRBJ1-4; no reliable D call. The CDR3 is 13 amino acids. V was clipped by 4 bases and J by 5 bases, with 9 bases between them. CDR1 SGHRS and CDR2 YFSETQ come from the germline V gene. The CDR3 loop is CASSRGGNEKLFF. The CDR3 nucleotides are TGCGCCAGCAGCCGGGGTGGAAATGAAAAACTGTTTTTT.

This clone was detected only a few times. The V call is TRBV19, the J call TRBJ1-2; no definite D call. The V gene lost 3 bases and the J gene lost 0 bases, with 8 bases spanning the gap. CDR1 LNHDA and CDR2 SQIVND come from the germline V gene (reference sequence). The CDR3 has 14 residues. The CDR3 DNA is TGTGCCAGTAGTATGGCCAGCTCTAACTATGGCTACACCTTC. Encoded protein: CASSMASSNYGYTF.

This chain uses TRBV19 with TRBJ2-3; D may be TRBD1 (6 bases). Trimming took off 4 bases at V and 2 bases at J, with 13 bases between the two ends. Germline V gene lookup returns CDR1 LNHDA and CDR2 SQIVND (reference sequence). The CDR3 has 15 amino acids. The CDR3 region is CASSSRGHPTDTQYF. As DNA, the CDR3 is TGTGCCAGTAGTAGCAGGGGACACCCCACAGATACGCAGTATTTT.

The genes are TRBV18 and TRBJ1-1, with D uncertain. CDR1 and CDR2 (germline): KGHSH, LQKENI. The V end lost 6 bases, the J end lost 2 bases, and 22 bases lay between the germline ends. This CDR3 has 17 residues. In DNA, the CDR3 is TGTGCCAGCTCCCCTATTGCAGGCTCCGGCTTCAACACTGAAGCTTTCTTT. Translating gives CASSPIAGSGFNTEAFF.

This clone has only one observation. J is TRBJ1-6 and V is TRBV7-2; D might be TRBD1 (5 bases). This CDR3 has 16 amino acids. From germline, CDR1 is SGHTA and CDR2 FQGNSA. Trimming left V 1 base short and J 7 bases short, with 14 bases between. CDR3 loop: CASSLVGAGGNSPLHF. CDR3 nucleotide sequence: TGTGCCAGCAGCTTAGTAGGGGCAGGTGGGAATTCACCCCTCCACTTT.

Only one count was recorded for this clone. V gene TRBV13 combines with J gene TRBJ1-2; D not resolved. The CDR3 loop spans 16 amino acids. V lost 0 bases and J 1 base, leaving 12 bases between the germline ends. Germline CDR1 and CDR2: PRHDT and FYEKMQ (reference sequence). The CDR3 DNA follows: TGTGCCAGCAGCTTAGGGGGCCGTGGGGTTAACTATGGCTACACCTTC. Translating gives CASSLGGRGVNYGYTF.

In its sample, this clone was seen a few times. The gene calls are TRBV5-4 and TRBJ2-1, with D perhaps given as TRBD1 or TRBD2 (5 bases each). V was trimmed by 0 bases and J by 2 bases, leaving 6 bases between them. CDR3 length: 14 residues. CDR1 SGHNT and CDR2 YYREEE come from the germline V gene (reference sequence). This chain's CDR3 is CASSLAGPYNEQFF. CDR3 DNA: TGTGCCAGCAGCTTGGCGGGGCCCTACAATGAGCAGTTCTTC.

This chain uses TRBV30 with TRBJ1-1; D gene ambiguous. This CDR3 spans 16 amino acids. Trimming took off 0 bases at V and 0 bases at J, with 14 bases between the two ends. Germline CDR1 and CDR2: GTSNPN and SVGIG (reference sequence). This CDR3 reads CAWSVLGYNMNTEAFF. CDR3 sequence (DNA): TGTGCCTGGAGTGTACTGGGTTATAACATGAACACTGAAGCTTTCTTT.

The chain links TRBV9 to TRBJ2-7; D ambiguous. CDR3 length: 15 residues. The germline CDR1 and CDR2 sequences are SGDLS and YYNGEE. The V gene lost 0 bases and the J gene lost 5 bases, with 15 bases spanning the gap. CDR3 coding DNA: TGTGCCAGCAGCGTAGACTTGTCGGGTAGAGACGAGCAGTACTTC. It encodes CASSVDLSGRDEQYF.

This chain joins TRBV10-3 and TRBJ1-1; tentatively, D is TRBD1 (5 bases). V was clipped by 3 bases and J by 2 bases, with 16 bases between them. The germline V gene has CDR1 ENHRY and CDR2 SYGVKD. The CDR3 runs to 16 residues. CDR3 DNA: TGTGCCATCAGTGAACGAGGGACCGACCTTAACACTGAAGCTTTCTTT. Translating gives CAISERGTDLNTEAFF.